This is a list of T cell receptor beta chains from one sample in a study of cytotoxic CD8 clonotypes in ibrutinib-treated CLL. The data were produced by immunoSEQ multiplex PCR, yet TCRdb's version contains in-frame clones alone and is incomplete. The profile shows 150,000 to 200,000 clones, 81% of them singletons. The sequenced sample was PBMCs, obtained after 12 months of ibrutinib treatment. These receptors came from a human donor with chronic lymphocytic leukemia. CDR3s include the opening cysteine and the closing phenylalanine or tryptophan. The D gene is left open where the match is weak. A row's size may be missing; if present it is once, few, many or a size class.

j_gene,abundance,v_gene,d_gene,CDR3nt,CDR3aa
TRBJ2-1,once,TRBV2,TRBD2,TGTGCCAGCCCGGGACTAGCTTACAATGAGCAGTTCTTC,CASPGLAYNEQFF
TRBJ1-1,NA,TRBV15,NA,TGTGCCACCAGCAGAGATGGGCGGCAGGCCAGTGAAGCTTTCTTT,CATSRDGRQASEAFF
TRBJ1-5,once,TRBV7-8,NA,TGTGCCAGCAGCTTAGCGGTGAGGGAGTCTCAGCCCCAGCATTTT,CASSLAVRESQPQHF
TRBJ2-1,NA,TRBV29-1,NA,TGCAGCGCCGAGGGGCTGGGAGAGCTACGAAGGTTCTTC,CSAEGLGELRRFF
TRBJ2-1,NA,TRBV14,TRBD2,TGTGCCAGCAGCCAAGGTTACAGAGTAGCGGGACTTAACAATGAGCAGTTCTTC,CASSQGYRVAGLNNEQFF
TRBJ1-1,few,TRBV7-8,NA,TGTGCCAGCAGCTTAGATCCGACAATGAACACTGAAGCTTTCTTT,CASSLDPTMNTEAFF
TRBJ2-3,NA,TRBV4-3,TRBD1,TGCGCCAGCAGCCAGGGGTATGGGACAGGGGGTACAGATACGCAGTATTTT,CASSQGYGTGGTDTQYF
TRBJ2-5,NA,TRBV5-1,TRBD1,TGCGCCAGCAGCTTACAGGGGATACAGCAAGAGACCCAGTACTTC,CASSLQGIQQETQYF
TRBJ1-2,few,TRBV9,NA,TGTGCCAGCAGCGTCACAGGGCAGGGCTATGGCTACACCTTC,CASSVTGQGYGYTF
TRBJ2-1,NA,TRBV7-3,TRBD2,TGTGCCAGCAGCTTATGGGGCAGCGGGAGTAATGAGCAGTTCTTC,CASSLWGSGSNEQFF
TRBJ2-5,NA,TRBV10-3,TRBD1,TGTGCCATCAGTGATGCAGGGGGCCAAAGGGAGACCCAGTACTTC,CAISDAGGQRETQYF
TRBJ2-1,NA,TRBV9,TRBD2,TGTGCCAGCAGCCTAGGGACTAGCGGGAGAAGGAAGGGCAATGAGCAGTTCTTC,CASSLGTSGRRKGNEQFF
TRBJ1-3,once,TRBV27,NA,TGTGCCAGCAGTCCGTATGCAGGAAACACCATATATTTT,CASSPYAGNTIYF
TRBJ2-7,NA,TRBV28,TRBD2,TGTGCCAGCAGTTTGGGACTAACCTACGAGCAGTACTTC,CASSLGLTYEQYF
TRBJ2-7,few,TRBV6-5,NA,TGTGCCAGCAGTTATACGGGGTCTGGGATTCCCTACGAGCAGTACTTC,CASSYTGSGIPYEQYF
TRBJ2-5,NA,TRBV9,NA,TGTGCCAGCAGCGTAGAGTCGTTTCAAGAGACCCAGTACTTC,CASSVESFQETQYF
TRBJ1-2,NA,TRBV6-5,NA,TGTGCCAGCAGTTACTCGACTGGGTTAAGCTACACCTTC,CASSYSTGLSYTF
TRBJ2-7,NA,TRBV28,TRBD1,TGTGCCAGCAGTTTGGGGACAGGGATCATGGGGCAGTACTTC,CASSLGTGIMGQYF
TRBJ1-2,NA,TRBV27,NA,TGTGCCAGCAGTTCCCGCGAGGGGCGGTCGGGAAACACCTTC,CASSSREGRSGNTF
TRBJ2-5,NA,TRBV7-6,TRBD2,TGTGCCAGCAGCCCCCGTAGCGGGACGGGGCAAGAGACCCAGTACTTC,CASSPRSGTGQETQYF
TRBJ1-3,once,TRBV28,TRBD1,TGTGCCAGCAGTTTAGGACAGGTAGAAGGAAACACCATATATTTT,CASSLGQVEGNTIYF
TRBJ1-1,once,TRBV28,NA,TGTGCCAGCAGTTTGTACACAGAAGGGCCTGAAGCTTTCTTT,CASSLYTEGPEAFF
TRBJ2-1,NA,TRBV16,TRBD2,TGTGCCAGCAGCTCGCGGGAGGTAATAAGAAATGAGCAGTTCTTC,CASSSREVIRNEQFF
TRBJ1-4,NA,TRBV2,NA,TGTGCCAGCAGTGAAAGGAAGGGTCGAAACAATCAACATGATGAAAAACTGTTTTTT,CASSERKGRNNQHDEKLFF
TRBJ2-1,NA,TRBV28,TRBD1,TGTGCCAGCAGGCCCACAGGGGACTCCTACAATGAGCAGTTCTTC,CASRPTGDSYNEQFF
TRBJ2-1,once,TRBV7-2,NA,TGTGCCAGCAGCCTAAACAGGGTAGAGGGGCAGTTCTTC,CASSLNRVEGQFF
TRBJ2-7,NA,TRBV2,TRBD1,TGTGCCAGCAGTGCTAATACAGGGGGCGAGCAGTACTTC,CASSANTGGEQYF
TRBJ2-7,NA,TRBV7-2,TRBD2,TGTGCCAGCAGCCCCGGACTAGCGGGGGAGCAGTACTTC,CASSPGLAGEQYF
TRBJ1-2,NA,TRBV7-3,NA,TGTGCCAGCAGCTTCTCAGGGGTTGTCGGCTACACCTTC,CASSFSGVVGYTF
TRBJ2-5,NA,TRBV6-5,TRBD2,TGTGCCAGCAGTTTAGCGGGACGCCCCGAGACCCAGTACTTC,CASSLAGRPETQYF
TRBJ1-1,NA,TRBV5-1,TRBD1,TGCGCCAGCAGCCTGGGCCCGAGACAGGGGGTTGACACTGAAGCTTTCTTT,CASSLGPRQGVDTEAFF
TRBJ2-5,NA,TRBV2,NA,TGTGCCAGCAGCTTCCAAGAGACCCAGTACTTC,CASSFQETQYF
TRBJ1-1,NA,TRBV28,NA,TGTGCCAGCAGCCGGCAGGTGAACACTGAAGCTTTCTTT,CASSRQVNTEAFF
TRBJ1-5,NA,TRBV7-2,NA,TGTGCCAGCAGCTTAATGGGTCGGGGTGATCAGCCCCAGCATTTT,CASSLMGRGDQPQHF
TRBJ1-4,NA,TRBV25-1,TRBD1,TGTGCCAGCAGTATGATGACAGGGCGACAAGGGGGTAATGAAAAACTGTTTTTT,CASSMMTGRQGGNEKLFF
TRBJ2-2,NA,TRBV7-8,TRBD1,TGTGCCAGCAGCTTAGCGTCCTTGACAGGGTTGGACACCGGGGAGCTGTTTTTT,CASSLASLTGLDTGELFF
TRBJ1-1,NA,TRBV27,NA,TGTGCCAGCAGTTCATGGACCCAAGCTTTCTTT,CASSSWTQAFF
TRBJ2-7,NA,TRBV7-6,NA,TGTGCCAGCAGCGTCTGGGGGGAAAGGGAGCAGTACTTC,CASSVWGEREQYF
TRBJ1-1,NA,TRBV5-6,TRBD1,TGTGCCAGCAGCTCCCGGGACAGGGGCGGCACTGAAGCTTTCTTT,CASSSRDRGGTEAFF
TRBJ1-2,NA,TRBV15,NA,TGTGCCACCAGCAGAGTAGGCAGAGCTAACTATGGCTACACCTTC,CATSRVGRANYGYTF
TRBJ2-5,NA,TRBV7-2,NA,TGTGCCAGCAGCTTAAGTGTCAGCTTGCTAGCCCGTAAGACCCAGTACTTC,CASSLSVSLLARKTQYF
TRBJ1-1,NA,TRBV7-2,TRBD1,TGTGCCAGCAGCTTAATTACAGGGGGTGGCACTGAAGCTTTCTTT,CASSLITGGGTEAFF
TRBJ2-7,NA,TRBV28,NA,TGTGCCAGCAGTAGGGACGGCCCCTACGAGCAGTACTTC,CASSRDGPYEQYF
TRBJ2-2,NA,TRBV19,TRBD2,TGTGCCAGTATGCCGGGAGGGCCCGCCGGGGAGCTGTTTTTT,CASMPGGPAGELFF
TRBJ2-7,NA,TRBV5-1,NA,TGCGCCAGCAGCTTGGAAAACATGGGTGGGGAGCAGTACTTC,CASSLENMGGEQYF
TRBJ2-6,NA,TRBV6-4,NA,TGTGCCAGCAGTGACTCCTATTTAGTCTCTGGGGCCAACGTCCTGACTTTC,CASSDSYLVSGANVLTF